The entry below describes one T cell receptor beta chain. Its antigen is unknown. Germline V gene data show CDR1 as SGHAT and CDR2 as FQDESV (reference sequence). The CDR3 has 11 amino acids. V lost 4 bases to trimming and J lost 6 bases, with 7 bases between them. TCRdb re-called the RT-PCR reads through MiXCR, storing one row per CDR3 protein. The sample holds a few hundred thousand distinct CDR3 sequences, 20% to 25% seen once. This record comes from a study of response to subunit inactivated influenza vaccine. Broader study findings: Seasonal influenza vaccination, on each occasion, was suggested by the authors to recruit few new T cells.

The sequence was collected from a man aged 45 to 70 who received an inactivated influenza vaccine. This chain uses TRBV11-1 with TRBJ2-7; D perhaps matches TRBD2 (6 bases). Sequences were derived from PBMCs from blood, sampled around 22 months after vaccination. CDR3 amino acids: CASSSGVEQYF. CDR3 coding DNA: TGTGCCAGCAGCTCGGGAGTCGAGCAGTACTTC.